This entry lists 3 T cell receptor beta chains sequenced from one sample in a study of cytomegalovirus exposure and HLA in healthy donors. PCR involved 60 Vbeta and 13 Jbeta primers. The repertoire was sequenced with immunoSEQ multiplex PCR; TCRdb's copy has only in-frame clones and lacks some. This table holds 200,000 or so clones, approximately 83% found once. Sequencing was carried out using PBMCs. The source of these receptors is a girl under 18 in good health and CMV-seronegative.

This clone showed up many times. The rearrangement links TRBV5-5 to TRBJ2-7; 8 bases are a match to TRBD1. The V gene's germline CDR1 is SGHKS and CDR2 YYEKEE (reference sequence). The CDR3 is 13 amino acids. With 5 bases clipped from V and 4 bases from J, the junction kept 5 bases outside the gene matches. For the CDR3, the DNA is TGTGCCAGCAGTTCCCAGGGGGCTTACGAGCAGTACTTC. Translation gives CASSSQGAYEQYF. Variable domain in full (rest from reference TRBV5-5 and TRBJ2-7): DAGVTQSPTHLIKTRGQQVTLRCSPISGHKSVSWYQQVLGQGPQFIFQYYEKEERGRGNFPDRFSARQFPNYSSELNVNALLLGDSALYLCASSSQGAYEQYFGPGTRLTVT.

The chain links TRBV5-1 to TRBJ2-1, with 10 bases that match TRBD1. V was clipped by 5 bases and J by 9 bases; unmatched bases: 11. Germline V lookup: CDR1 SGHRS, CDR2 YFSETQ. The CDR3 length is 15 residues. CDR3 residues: CASRVSPTGGLEQFF. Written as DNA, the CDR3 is TGCGCCAGCAGGGTTTCACCGACAGGGGGCCTTGAGCAGTTCTTC.

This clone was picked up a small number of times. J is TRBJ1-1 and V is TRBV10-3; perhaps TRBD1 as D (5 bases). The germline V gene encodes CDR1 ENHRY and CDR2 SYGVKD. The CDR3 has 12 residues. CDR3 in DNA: TGTGCGTCTAAATCCGGGGGGACTGAAGCTTTCTTT. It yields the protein CASKSGGTEAFF.